This record concerns one T cell receptor (beta chain) sequence. This record belongs to a study of technical replicates of blood from a few donors. Germline CDR1 reads SGDLS; CDR2 reads YYNGEE. The CDR3 spans 14 residues. The V gene end was trimmed by 7 bases and the J gene end by 0 bases; junction bases not matched to a gene: 2. Sequencing used immunoSEQ multiplex PCR; TCRdb keeps in-frame clones, though not all of them. The data contain tens of thousands of clones, 95% to 98% of them singletons. The receptor comes from a human donor in good health. The chain joins TRBV9 to TRBJ2-1; TRBD2 matches at 9 bases. The sample was T cells isolated from PBMCs. The CDR3 nucleotides read TGTGCCAGCGGCGGGGGGGACTCCTACAATGAGCAGTTCTTC. Amino acids: CASGGGDSYNEQFF. Full variable domain (outside the CDR3, taken from reference TRBV9 and TRBJ2-1): DSGVTQTPKHLITATGQRVTLRCSPRSGDLSVYWYQQSLDQGLQFLIQYYNGEERAKGNILERFSAQQFPDLHSELNLSSLELGDSALYFCASGGGDSYNEQFFGPGTRLTVL.